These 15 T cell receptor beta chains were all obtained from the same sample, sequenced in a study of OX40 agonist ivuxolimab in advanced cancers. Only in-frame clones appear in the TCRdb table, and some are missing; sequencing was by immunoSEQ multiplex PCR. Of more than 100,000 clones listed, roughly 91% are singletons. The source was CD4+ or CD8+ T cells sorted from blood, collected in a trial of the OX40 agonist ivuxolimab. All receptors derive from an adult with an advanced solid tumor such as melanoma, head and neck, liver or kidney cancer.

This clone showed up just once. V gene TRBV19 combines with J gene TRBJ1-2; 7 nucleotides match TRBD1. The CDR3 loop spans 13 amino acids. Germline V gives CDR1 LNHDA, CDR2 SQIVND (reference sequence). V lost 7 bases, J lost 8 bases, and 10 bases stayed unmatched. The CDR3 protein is CASNRGQGGGYTF. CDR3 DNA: TGTGCCAGTAACCGCGGGCAGGGGGGAGGCTACACCTTC.

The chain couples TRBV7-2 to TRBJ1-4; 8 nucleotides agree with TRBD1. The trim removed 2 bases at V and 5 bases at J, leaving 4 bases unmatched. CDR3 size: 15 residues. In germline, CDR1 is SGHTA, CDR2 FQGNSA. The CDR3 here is CASSLRRQGNEKLFF. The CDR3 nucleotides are TGTGCCAGCAGCTTAAGGCGACAGGGGAATGAAAAACTGTTTTTT.

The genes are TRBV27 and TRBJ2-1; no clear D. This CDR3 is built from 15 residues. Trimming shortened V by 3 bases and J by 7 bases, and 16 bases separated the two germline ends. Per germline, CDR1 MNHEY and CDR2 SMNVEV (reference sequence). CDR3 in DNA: TGTGCCAGCAGTTTCGAAGGAGCGCCTACAAATGAGCAGTTCTTC. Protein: CASSFEGAPTNEQFF.

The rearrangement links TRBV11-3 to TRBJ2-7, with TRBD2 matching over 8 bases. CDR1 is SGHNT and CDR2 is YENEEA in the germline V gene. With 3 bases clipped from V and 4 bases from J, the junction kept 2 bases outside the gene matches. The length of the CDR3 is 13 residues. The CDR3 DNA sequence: TGTGCCAGCAGCTTCGGGGGGGCGTACGAGCAGTACTTC. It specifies CASSFGGAYEQYF.

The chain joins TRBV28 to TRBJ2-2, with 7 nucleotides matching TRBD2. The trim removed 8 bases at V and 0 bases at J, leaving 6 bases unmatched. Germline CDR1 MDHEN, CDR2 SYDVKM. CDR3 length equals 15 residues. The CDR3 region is CASRGGGANTGELFF. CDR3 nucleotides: TGTGCCAGCCGCGGGGGAGGGGCGAACACCGGGGAGCTGTTTTTT. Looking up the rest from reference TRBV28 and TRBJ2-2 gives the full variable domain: DVKVTQSSRYLVKRTGEKVFLECVQDMDHENMFWYRQDPGLGLRLIYFSYDVKMKEKGDIPEGYSVSREKKERFSLILESASTNQTSMYLCASRGGGANTGELFFGEGSRLTVL.

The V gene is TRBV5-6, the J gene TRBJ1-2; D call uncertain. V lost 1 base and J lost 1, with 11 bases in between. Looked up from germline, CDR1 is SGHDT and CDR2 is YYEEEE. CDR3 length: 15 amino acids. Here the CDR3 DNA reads TGTGCCAGCAGCTTGCAAACAGTCCGTAACTATGGCTACACCTTC. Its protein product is CASSLQTVRNYGYTF.

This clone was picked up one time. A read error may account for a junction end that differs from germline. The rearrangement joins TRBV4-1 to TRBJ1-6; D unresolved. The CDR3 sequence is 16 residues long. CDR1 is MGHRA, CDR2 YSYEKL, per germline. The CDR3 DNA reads TGCGCCAGCAGCCAAGCTATGGGCCTGACCTATTCAGCCCTCCACTTT. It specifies CASSQAMGLTYSALHF.

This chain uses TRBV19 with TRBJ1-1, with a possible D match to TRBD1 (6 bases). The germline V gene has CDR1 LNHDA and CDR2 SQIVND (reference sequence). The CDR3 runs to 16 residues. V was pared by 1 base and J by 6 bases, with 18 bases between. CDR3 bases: TGTGCCAGTAGTATAGCGGTCGCAGGGGTCGACTCTGAAGCTTTCTTT. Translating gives CASSIAVAGVDSEAFF.

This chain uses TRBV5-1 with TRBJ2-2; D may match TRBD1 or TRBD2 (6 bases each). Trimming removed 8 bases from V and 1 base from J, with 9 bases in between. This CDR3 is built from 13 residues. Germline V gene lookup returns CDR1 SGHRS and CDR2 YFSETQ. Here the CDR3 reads CASAGQNTGELFF. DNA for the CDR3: TGCGCCAGTGCGGGACAGAACACCGGGGAGCTGTTTTTT.

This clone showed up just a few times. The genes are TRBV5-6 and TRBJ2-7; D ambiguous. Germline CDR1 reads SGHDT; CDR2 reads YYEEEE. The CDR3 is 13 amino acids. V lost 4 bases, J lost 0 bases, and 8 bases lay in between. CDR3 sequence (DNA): TGTGCCAGCAGCGGACGACTCTCCTACGAGCAGTACTTC. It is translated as CASSGRLSYEQYF.

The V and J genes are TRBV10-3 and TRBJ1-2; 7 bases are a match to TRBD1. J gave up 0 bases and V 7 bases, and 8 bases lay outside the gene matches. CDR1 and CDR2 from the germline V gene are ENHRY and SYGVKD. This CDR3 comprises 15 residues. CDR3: CAITRYRGPNYGYTF. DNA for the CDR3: TGTGCCATCACCCGCTACAGGGGTCCTAACTATGGCTACACCTTC.

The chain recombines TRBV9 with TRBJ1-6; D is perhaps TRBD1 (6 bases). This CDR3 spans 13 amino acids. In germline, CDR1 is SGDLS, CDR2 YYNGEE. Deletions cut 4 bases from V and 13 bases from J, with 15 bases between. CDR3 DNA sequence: TGTGCCAGCAGCACCGGGACAAGGGCGCCCCTCCACTTT. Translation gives CASSTGTRAPLHF.

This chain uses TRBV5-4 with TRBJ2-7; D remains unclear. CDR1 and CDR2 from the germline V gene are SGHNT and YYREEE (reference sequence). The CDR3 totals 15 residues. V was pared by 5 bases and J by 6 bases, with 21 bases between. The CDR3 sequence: CASSDPKGSPTEQYF. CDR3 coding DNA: TGTGCCAGCAGTGATCCCAAGGGCAGCCCCACCGAGCAGTACTTC. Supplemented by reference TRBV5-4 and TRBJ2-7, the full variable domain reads ETGVTQSPTHLIKTRGQQVTLRCSSQSGHNTVSWYQQALGQGPQFIFQYYREEENGRGNFPPRFSGLQFPNYSSELNVNALELDDSALYLCASSDPKGSPTEQYFGPGTRLTVT.

CDR3: CASTDFSGETQYF. As DNA, the CDR3 is TGTGCCAGCACCGATTTTAGTGGAGAGACCCAGTACTTC. The chain uses TRBV6-5 and TRBJ2-5; no reliable D call. V was shortened by 7 bases and J by 4 bases, with 13 bases between the two germline ends. CDR3 length: 13 amino acids. The germline V gene has CDR1 MNHEY and CDR2 SVGAGI.

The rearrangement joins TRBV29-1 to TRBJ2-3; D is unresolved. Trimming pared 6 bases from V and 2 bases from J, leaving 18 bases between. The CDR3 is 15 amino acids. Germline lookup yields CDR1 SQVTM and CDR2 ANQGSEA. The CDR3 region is CSVRESAMVTDTQYF. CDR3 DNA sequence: TGCAGCGTACGCGAGTCCGCGATGGTCACAGATACGCAGTATTTT.